The 26 T cell receptor beta chains in this list originate from one sample, sequenced in a study of cytomegalovirus exposure and HLA in healthy donors. Vbeta (60) and Jbeta (13) primers were used in the PCR. Profiling relied on immunoSEQ multiplex PCR, and the TCRdb table lists in-frame clones only, not all of them. The table shows roughly 130,000 clones, with around 80% occurring only once. The sequencing input was PBMCs. The receptors come from a man aged 30 to 45 in good health and CMV-seronegative.

The rearrangement uses TRBV5-1 and TRBJ2-2; D possibly corresponds to TRBD1 (6 bases). CDR1 and CDR2 from the germline V gene are SGHRS and YFSETQ. The CDR3 spans 16 residues. The ends were cut back, 4 bases at V and 0 bases at J, with 13 bases in the middle. CDR3 in DNA: TGCGCCAGCAGCCCACACAGGGACCCGAACACCGGGGAGCTGTTTTTT. Translated, it gives CASSPHRDPNTGELFF.

Here the CDR3 reads CASSSGQGYGYTF. CDR3 nucleotides: TGTGCCAGCAGCTCGGGACAGGGCTATGGCTACACCTTC. The V call is TRBV7-2, the J call TRBJ1-2, with TRBD1 matching over 9 bases. V dropped 4 bases and J dropped 4; count of bases not matched to a gene: 1. CDR3 length equals 13 residues. Germline V gene data show CDR1 as SGHTA and CDR2 as FQGNSA.

V usage is TRBV7-8 and J usage is TRBJ2-3; tentatively, D is TRBD1 (6 bases). This CDR3 has 16 residues. Trimming took off 4 bases at V and 4 bases at J, with 18 bases between the two ends. CDR1 and CDR2 from the germline V gene are SGHVS and FQNEAQ. CDR3 region: CASSSLRWGRADTQYF. The CDR3 DNA reads TGTGCCAGCAGCTCCCTGAGGTGGGGGCGCGCAGATACGCAGTATTTT.

This chain links TRBV19 with TRBJ1-4, with D unresolved. There are 13 residues in the CDR3. Per germline, CDR1 LNHDA and CDR2 SQIVND (reference sequence). V was shortened by 3 bases and J by 5 bases, with 7 bases between the two germline ends. The CDR3, as DNA: TGTGCCAGTAGTATCCGGGGAAATGAAAAACTGTTTTTT. Translating it yields CASSIRGNEKLFF.

The chain joins TRBV6-6 to TRBJ2-1; TRBD2 aligns across 8 bases. The J segment lost 8 bases and the V segment lost 9 bases, leaving 15 bases of the junction unmatched. Germline V lookup: CDR1 MNHNY, CDR2 SVGAGI (reference sequence). This CDR3 is 15 amino acids long. CDR3: CASRGPGGPRDEQFF. The CDR3 nucleotides are TGTGCCAGTCGGGGGCCGGGAGGGCCGAGGGATGAGCAGTTCTTC.

The J gene is TRBJ1-1, the V gene TRBV28, with TRBD1 matching 7 bases. This CDR3 spans 14 amino acids. The germline CDR1 and CDR2 sequences are MDHEN and SYDVKM. Losses at the gene ends were 5 bases for V and 0 bases for J; bases not matched to a gene: 3. The CDR3 region has the DNA TGTGCCAGCAGTGAACAGGGGTTGAACACTGAAGCTTTCTTT. It codes for CASSEQGLNTEAFF.

The chain employs TRBV5-1 and TRBJ2-1, with D maybe TRBD1 (5 bases). From germline, CDR1 is SGHRS and CDR2 YFSETQ. There are 14 residues in the CDR3. V lost 1 base and J lost 8, with 13 bases in between. The CDR3 DNA sequence: TGCGCCAGCAGCTTGACGTCAGGGTATGATGAGCAGTTCTTC. Translation: CASSLTSGYDEQFF.

The chain carries TRBV5-1 and TRBJ2-7; TRBD2 is a possible D gene (6 bases). V was cut by 0 bases and J by 2 bases, with 12 bases left in between. This CDR3 spans 15 amino acids. Looked up from germline, CDR1 is SGHRS and CDR2 is YFSETQ. CDR3 residues: CASSLATGATYEQYF. The DNA of the CDR3 is TGCGCCAGCAGCTTGGCAACGGGAGCAACCTACGAGCAGTACTTC.

The chain employs TRBV28 and TRBJ2-1; a possible D gene is TRBD2 (6 bases). Germline-derived CDR1 and CDR2 are MDHEN and SYDVKM. The CDR3 is made up of 15 amino acids. The V end lost 4 bases, the J end lost 5 bases, and 15 bases lay between the germline ends. The CDR3 DNA follows: TGTGCCAGCAGTTCCCATGGGACTGGTCACAATGAGCAGTTCTTC. Its protein product is CASSSHGTGHNEQFF.

The chain couples TRBV6-1 to TRBJ2-7, with 12 bases aligning to TRBD2. With 4 bases clipped from V and 3 bases from J, the junction kept 7 bases outside the gene matches. The CDR3 has 16 amino acids. The germline V gene has CDR1 MNHNS and CDR2 SASEGT. CDR3 DNA sequence: TGTGCCAGCAGTGCCCTACTAGCGGGAGGCCTCTACGAGCAGTACTTC. It specifies CASSALLAGGLYEQYF.

There are a few counts of this clone. The chain carries TRBV5-1 and TRBJ1-3; D is undetermined. The length of the CDR3 is 13 residues. Germline CDR1 is SGHRS and CDR2 is YFSETQ. Trimming pared 4 bases from V and 4 bases from J, leaving 9 bases between. CDR3 protein: CASSPLSGNTIYF. In DNA form, the CDR3 reads TGCGCCAGCAGCCCCCTTAGCGGAAACACCATATATTTT.

V gene TRBV7-8 combines with J gene TRBJ1-2, with no clear D. Germline CDR1 is SGHVS and CDR2 is FQNEAQ. This CDR3 has 12 residues. V was clipped by 1 base and J by 4 bases, with 4 bases between them. The CDR3 DNA reads as TGTGCCAGCAGCTTAGGGGCCTATGGCTACACCTTC. This sequence encodes CASSLGAYGYTF.

The chain recombines TRBV2 with TRBJ2-5; 8 bases fit TRBD1. The CDR3 totals 14 residues. Germline CDR1 SNHLY, CDR2 FYNNEI. V shed 6 bases and J 7 bases; nucleotides not matched to a gene: 10. CDR3: CASSGTGGHGTQYF. The CDR3 DNA reads as TGTGCCAGCAGCGGAACAGGGGGTCATGGGACCCAGTACTTC.

This clone was detected a few times. The V and J genes are TRBV5-6 and TRBJ2-3; 16 nucleotides align to TRBD2. Trimming at V came to 2 bases and at J to 0 bases, leaving 3 bases not matched to a gene. The germline gives CDR1 SGHDT, CDR2 YYEEEE. This CDR3 contains 18 residues. This chain's CDR3 is CASSFGTSGRGSTDTQYF. In DNA, the CDR3 is TGTGCCAGCAGCTTTGGGACTAGCGGGAGGGGTAGCACAGATACGCAGTATTTT.

The chain has TRBV12-5 and TRBJ2-2; D is undetermined. The CDR3 spans 16 residues. CDR1 is LGHNT and CDR2 is FRNRAP in the germline V gene. The V end was cut by 6 bases, the J end by 4 bases, with 18 bases between. The CDR3 DNA sequence: TGTGCTAGTGGATCCACCCGAGGCGAAGGCACCGGGGAGCTGTTTTTT. Translation gives CASGSTRGEGTGELFF.

The J gene is TRBJ2-3, the V gene TRBV19; 12 positions match TRBD2. Germline loops: CDR1 LNHDA, CDR2 SQIVND (reference sequence). Losses at the gene ends were 5 bases for V and 3 bases for J; bases not matched to a gene: 6. CDR3 size: 16 residues. The CDR3 loop reads CASSSGLAGSTDTQYF. The CDR3 DNA reads TGTGCCAGTAGTTCCGGACTAGCGGGAAGTACAGATACGCAGTATTTT.

The chain combines TRBV13 with TRBJ2-7; 13 bases align to TRBD2. CDR1 and CDR2 (germline): PRHDT, FYEKMQ (reference sequence). With V trimmed by 9 bases and J by 8 bases, 4 bases remained unmatched. This CDR3 has 12 residues. Written as DNA, the CDR3 is TGTGCCAGTCTAGGGACTAGCGGGAAGCAGTACTTC. It yields the protein CASLGTSGKQYF.

This clone was detected a few times. This chain uses TRBV5-6 with TRBJ1-5; perhaps TRBD1 as D (5 bases). CDR1 and CDR2 from the germline V gene are SGHDT and YYEEEE. Trimming removed 1 base from V and 10 bases from J, with 18 bases in between. The CDR3 contains 15 residues. The CDR3 loop reads CASSLRGTVKRPQHF. The CDR3 DNA is TGTGCCAGCAGCTTGCGGGGGACGGTGAAACGACCCCAGCATTTT.

J is TRBJ1-1 and V is TRBV7-9; D gene ambiguous. The CDR3 covers 13 residues. Germline V gives CDR1 SEHNR, CDR2 FQNEAQ (reference sequence). Trimming shortened V by 3 bases and J by 2 bases, and 7 bases separated the two germline ends. The CDR3 DNA is TGTGCCAGCAGCTTCGACACCAACACTGAAGCTTTCTTT. Translation: CASSFDTNTEAFF.

This rearrangement joins TRBV9 to TRBJ2-3, with 8 bases fitting TRBD2. CDR1 is SGDLS, CDR2 YYNGEE, per germline. The CDR3 loop spans 13 amino acids. J was trimmed by 6 bases and V by 4 bases; bases with no gene match: 4. CDR3 in amino acids: CASSPRLADTQYF. The DNA for the CDR3 is TGTGCCAGCAGCCCGAGACTAGCGGATACGCAGTATTTT.

The chain links TRBV5-1 to TRBJ2-7; D is undetermined. Trimming left V 4 bases short and J 1 base short, with 15 bases between. CDR1 and CDR2 (germline): SGHRS, YFSETQ. CDR3 length: 15 amino acids. The CDR3 region has the DNA TGCGCCAGCAGCCCCCAGGCATGGTCATCCTACGAGCAGTACTTC. Protein sequence: CASSPQAWSSYEQYF.

V and J are TRBV7-3 and TRBJ2-2; TRBD1 is a possible D gene (5 bases). From germline, CDR1 is SGHTA and CDR2 FQGTGA. The V and J ends lost 5 bases and 4 bases respectively, with 11 bases between them. CDR3 length: 14 residues. The CDR3 nucleotides read TGTGCCAGCAGCAAGGGGCCCAGCACCGGGGAGCTGTTTTTT. It translates to CASSKGPSTGELFF.

DNA of the CDR3: TGTGCCACCAGCAGAGATCAGGGGCGGGTAGTTAGCGAGCAGTACTTC. Protein product: CATSRDQGRVVSEQYF. This sequence joins TRBV15 and TRBJ2-7; perhaps TRBD1 as D (6 bases). The length of the CDR3 is 16 residues. V lost 0 bases and J 6 bases, leaving 18 bases between the germline ends. The germline V gene encodes CDR1 LNHNV and CDR2 YYDKDF (reference sequence). Variable domain in full (rest from reference TRBV15 and TRBJ2-7): DAMVIQNPRYQVTQFGKPVTLSCSQTLNHNVMYWYQQKSSQAPKLLFHYYDKDFNNEADTPDNFQSRRPNTSFCFLDIRSPGLGDTAMYLCATSRDQGRVVSEQYFGPGTRLTVT.

This clone showed up just a few times. The gene calls are TRBV2 and TRBJ2-2; D possibly corresponds to TRBD2 (7 bases). CDR3 length: 14 amino acids. Germline V gene data show CDR1 as SNHLY and CDR2 as FYNNEI. V dropped 4 bases and J dropped 8 bases, with 14 bases sitting between them. This CDR3 is CASSAGGATGELFF. CDR3 sequence (DNA): TGTGCCAGCAGTGCGGGGGGCGCAACAGGGGAGCTGTTTTTT.

The chain combines TRBV5-6 with TRBJ2-1; D remains unclear. The V gene's germline CDR1 is SGHDT and CDR2 YYEEEE. The V and J ends lost 0 bases and 0 bases respectively, with 7 bases between them. This CDR3 has 15 amino acids. CDR3 sequence: CASSLGPSSYNEQFF. Written as DNA, the CDR3 is TGTGCCAGCAGCTTGGGCCCTAGCTCCTACAATGAGCAGTTCTTC.

The genes are TRBV19 and TRBJ1-1; D call uncertain. The V gene's germline CDR1 is LNHDA and CDR2 SQIVND (reference sequence). This CDR3 spans 14 amino acids. Trimming took off 6 bases at V and 0 bases at J, with 11 bases between the two ends. CDR3: CASRAARMNTEAFF. The CDR3 DNA is TGTGCCAGTAGGGCGGCACGCATGAACACTGAAGCTTTCTTT. The variable domain in full, completed from reference TRBV19 and TRBJ1-1, reads DGGITQSPKYLFRKEGQNVTLSCEQNLNHDAMYWYRQDPGQGLRLIYYSQIVNDFQKGDIAEGYSVSREKKESFPLTVTSAQKNPTAFYLCASRAARMNTEAFFGQGTRLTVV.